The rows below give T cell receptor beta chains drawn from one sample of a study of cytomegalovirus exposure and HLA in healthy donors. Sequencing was performed with immunoSEQ multiplex PCR; in TCRdb, only in-frame clones are kept and a portion is missing. The data contain around 250,000 clones, around 90% of them singletons. Sequencing was performed on PBMCs. Receptors were obtained from a woman aged 18-29 years in good health and CMV-seronegative. Both conserved end residues are part of each CDR3. D genes are given only for firm matches. Clone size is stated in some rows and not others, as once, few, many or a class when expanded.

V gene,D gene,CDR3 length,J gene,clone size,CDR3 protein,CDR3 DNA
TRBV6-5,NA,13,TRBJ1-4,NA,CASSYMAEEKLFF,TGTGCCAGCAGTTACATGGCTGAAGAAAAACTGTTTTTT
TRBV7-6,TRBD1,14,TRBJ2-7,NA,CASSSGTGPGEQYF,TGTGCCAGCAGCTCCGGGACAGGGCCTGGCGAGCAGTACTTC
TRBV7-6,NA,16,TRBJ2-6,NA,CASSLSRSSGANVLTF,TGTGCCAGCAGCCTAAGCCGGAGCTCTGGGGCCAACGTCCTGACTTTC
TRBV7-2,NA,14,TRBJ1-5,NA,CASSPFAGNQPQHF,TGTGCCAGCAGCCCATTTGCGGGCAATCAGCCCCAGCATTTT
TRBV23-1,NA,15,TRBJ2-1,NA,CASSPRGGKYNEQFF,TGCGCCAGCAGTCCTCGTGGAGGAAAATACAATGAGCAGTTCTTC
TRBV6-5,NA,15,TRBJ2-3,NA,CASSYMSTGADTQYF,TGTGCCAGCAGTTATATGAGTACCGGGGCAGATACGCAGTATTTT
TRBV2,NA,12,TRBJ1-2,NA,CASKTDNYGYTF,TGTGCCAGCAAAACAGATAACTATGGCTACACCTTC
TRBV5-8,NA,15,TRBJ2-7,NA,CASSLVTGTYYEQYF,TGTGCCAGCAGCTTGGTAACAGGGACGTACTACGAGCAGTACTTC
TRBV18,NA,15,TRBJ2-4,once,CASSPPAQSGDIQYF,TGTGCCAGCTCACCACCGGCACAGTCCGGGGACATTCAGTACTTC
TRBV4-3,NA,17,TRBJ1-3,NA,CASSHLIGGRSGNTIYF,TGCGCCAGCAGCCACCTCATCGGCGGGAGATCAGGGAACACCATATATTTT
TRBV7-6,NA,14,TRBJ1-1,NA,CASTLGRGYTEAFF,TGTGCCAGCACCCTGGGGCGTGGGTACACTGAAGCTTTCTTT
TRBV7-9,NA,17,TRBJ1-4,NA,CASSLGPRRGGSEKLFF,TGTGCCAGCAGCTTAGGACCGCGGCGAGGGGGAAGTGAAAAACTGTTTTTT
TRBV14,TRBD1,15,TRBJ1-1,NA,CASSQDNRGNTEAFF,TGTGCCAGCAGCCAGGACAACAGGGGCAACACTGAAGCTTTCTTT
TRBV28,TRBD1,17,TRBJ2-2,NA,CASSTYWGTGNTGELFF,TGTGCCAGCAGTACTTATTGGGGGACAGGGAACACCGGGGAGCTGTTTTTT
TRBV4-3,TRBD2,17,TRBJ2-7,NA,CASSQGGRGGAINEQYF,TGCGCCAGCAGCCAAGGCGGCCGGGGGGGGGCGATAAACGAGCAGTACTTC
TRBV7-2,TRBD1,14,TRBJ2-7,NA,CASSSWDRFYEQYF,TGTGCCAGCAGCTCCTGGGACAGGTTCTACGAGCAGTACTTC
TRBV29-1,TRBD1,13,TRBJ1-2,few,CSVGQQGTYGYTF,TGCAGCGTTGGACAACAGGGGACCTATGGCTACACCTTC
TRBV6-5,NA,15,TRBJ1-2,NA,CASSYSGRVGHGYTF,TGTGCCAGCAGTTACTCAGGCAGGGTTGGGCATGGCTACACCTTC
TRBV5-6,TRBD2,15,TRBJ2-3,once,CASSLELAGTDTQYF,TGTGCCAGCAGCTTGGAACTAGCGGGCACAGATACGCAGTATTTT
TRBV28,NA,14,TRBJ1-1,once,CASRIPGAGTEAFF,TGTGCCAGCAGAATTCCAGGGGCGGGCACTGAAGCTTTCTTT
TRBV19,NA,16,TRBJ1-1,NA,CASRPDHSGMNTEAFF,TGTGCCAGTAGACCTGACCACTCAGGGATGAACACTGAAGCTTTCTTT
TRBV11-2,TRBD2,15,TRBJ2-1,NA,CASRLAGGQGNEQFF,TGTGCCAGCAGACTAGCGGGGGGGCAGGGGAATGAGCAGTTCTTC
TRBV5-1,NA,17,TRBJ2-2,few,CASSLGLSGKNTGELFF,TGCGCCAGCAGCTTGGGACTTTCCGGGAAGAACACCGGGGAGCTGTTTTTT
TRBV6-5,NA,14,TRBJ1-2,NA,CASSYSRQTYGYTF,TGTGCCAGCAGTTACTCGAGGCAGACCTATGGCTACACCTTC
TRBV7-9,NA,15,TRBJ1-4,NA,CASSISGVNNEKLFF,TGTGCCAGCAGCATATCCGGGGTCAATAATGAAAAACTGTTTTTT
TRBV5-4,NA,14,TRBJ2-7,NA,CASSWTASSYEQYF,TGTGCCAGCAGCTGGACAGCCAGCTCCTACGAGCAGTACTTC
TRBV7-2,TRBD1,13,TRBJ2-1,NA,CASSPRQGGEQFF,TGTGCCAGCAGCCCCCGACAGGGGGGTGAGCAGTTCTTC
TRBV5-1,NA,14,TRBJ1-5,NA,CASSLGQNNQPQHF,TGCGCCAGCAGCTTGGGACAGAATAATCAGCCCCAGCATTTT
TRBV5-4,NA,17,TRBJ2-1,NA,CASSLRLARSSYNEQFF,TGTGCCAGCAGCCTCCGGCTAGCGCGTTCGTCCTACAATGAGCAGTTCTTC
TRBV2,TRBD1,14,TRBJ2-1,NA,CAGVPGQGINEQFF,TGTGCCGGTGTCCCGGGACAGGGGATCAATGAGCAGTTCTTC
TRBV27,TRBD2,18,TRBJ2-1,NA,CASSTLPSGTSGGFEQFF,TGTGCCAGCAGTACCCTCCCTTCCGGGACTAGCGGGGGATTTGAGCAGTTCTTC
TRBV14,TRBD2,17,TRBJ2-1,NA,CASSQDRRGGFYNEQFF,TGTGCCAGCAGCCAAGATCGACGGGGGGGCTTCTACAATGAGCAGTTCTTC
TRBV19,NA,16,TRBJ1-5,once,CASSIDGRHSNQPQHF,TGTGCCAGTAGTATAGATGGGAGGCATAGCAATCAGCCCCAGCATTTT
TRBV18,TRBD1,16,TRBJ1-2,once,CASSPPRDSSIYGYTF,TGTGCCAGCTCACCACCCCGGGACAGTTCTATTTATGGCTACACCTTC
TRBV28,NA,14,TRBJ1-5,NA,CASSSAGAPQPQHF,TGTGCCAGCAGTTCCGCAGGGGCCCCTCAGCCCCAGCATTTT
TRBV6-5,NA,15,TRBJ1-5,NA,CASSYEGGPTVLQHF,TGTGCCAGCAGTTACGAAGGGGGACCCACGGTTCTCCAGCATTTT
TRBV14,TRBD1,13,TRBJ1-2,NA,CASSQFRDRGYTF,TGTGCCAGCAGCCAATTCCGGGACAGGGGCTACACCTTC
TRBV15,TRBD1,14,TRBJ1-5,few,CATSRAQGNQPQHF,TGTGCCACCAGCAGAGCACAGGGGAATCAGCCCCAGCATTTT
TRBV4-3,NA,13,TRBJ1-5,NA,CASSQDLDQPQHF,TGCGCCAGCAGCCAAGATCTCGATCAGCCCCAGCATTTT
TRBV9,NA,15,TRBJ2-7,NA,CASSVGTSLAYEQYF,TGTGCCAGCAGCGTAGGAACATCCCTAGCCTACGAGCAGTACTTC
TRBV5-1,NA,14,TRBJ2-3,NA,CASSSTSPQDTQYF,TGCGCCAGCAGCTCAACTAGCCCTCAGGATACGCAGTATTTT